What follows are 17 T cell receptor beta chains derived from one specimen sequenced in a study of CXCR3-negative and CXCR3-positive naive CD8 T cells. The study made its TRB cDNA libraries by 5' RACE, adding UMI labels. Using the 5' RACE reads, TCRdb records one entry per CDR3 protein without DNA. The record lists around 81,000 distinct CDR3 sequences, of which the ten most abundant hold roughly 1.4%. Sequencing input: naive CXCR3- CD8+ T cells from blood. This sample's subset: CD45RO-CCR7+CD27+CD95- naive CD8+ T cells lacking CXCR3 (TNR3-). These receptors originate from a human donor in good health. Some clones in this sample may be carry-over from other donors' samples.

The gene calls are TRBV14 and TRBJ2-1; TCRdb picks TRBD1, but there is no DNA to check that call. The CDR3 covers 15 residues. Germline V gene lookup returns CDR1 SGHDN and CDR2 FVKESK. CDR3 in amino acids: CASSQEQGGYNEQFF.

The CDR3 reads CASSEVGTSGSYEQYF. V usage is TRBV7-9 and J usage is TRBJ2-7; TCRdb calls TRBD2, which cannot be checked without DNA. Germline CDR1 SEHNR, CDR2 FQNEAQ (reference sequence). This CDR3 is built from 16 residues.

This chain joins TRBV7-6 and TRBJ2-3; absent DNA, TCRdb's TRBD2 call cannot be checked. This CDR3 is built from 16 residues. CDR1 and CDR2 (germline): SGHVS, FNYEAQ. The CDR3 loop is CASSLAPGLNTDTQYF. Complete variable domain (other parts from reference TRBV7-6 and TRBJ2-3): GAGVSQSPRYKVTKRGQDVALRCDPISGHVSLYWYRQALGQGPEFLTYFNYEAQQDKSGLPNDRFSAERPEGSISTLTIQRTEQRDSAMYRCASSLAPGLNTDTQYFGPGTRLTVL.

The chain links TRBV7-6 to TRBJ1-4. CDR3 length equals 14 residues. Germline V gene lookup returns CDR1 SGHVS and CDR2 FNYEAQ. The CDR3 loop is CASSLMSGEEKLFF.

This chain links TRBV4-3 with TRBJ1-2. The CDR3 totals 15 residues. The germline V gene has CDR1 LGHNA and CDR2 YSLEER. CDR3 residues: CASSQERIANYGYTF.

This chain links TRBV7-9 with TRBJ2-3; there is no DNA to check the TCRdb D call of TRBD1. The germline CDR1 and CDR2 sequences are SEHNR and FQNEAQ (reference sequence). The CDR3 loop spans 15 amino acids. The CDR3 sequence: CASSLWGQGTDTQYF. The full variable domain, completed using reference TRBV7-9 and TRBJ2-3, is DTGVSQNPRHKITKRGQNVTFRCDPISEHNRLYWYRQTLGQGPEFLTYFQNEAQLEKSRLLSDRFSAERPKGSFSTLEIQRTEQGDSAMYLCASSLWGQGTDTQYFGPGTRLTVL.

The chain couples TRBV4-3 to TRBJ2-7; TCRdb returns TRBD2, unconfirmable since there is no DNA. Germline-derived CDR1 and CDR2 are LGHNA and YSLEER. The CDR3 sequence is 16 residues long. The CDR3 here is CASSQAAATAGYEQYF.

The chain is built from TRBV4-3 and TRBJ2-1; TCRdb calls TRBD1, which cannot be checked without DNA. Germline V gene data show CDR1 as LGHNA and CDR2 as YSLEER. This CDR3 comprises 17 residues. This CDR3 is CASSQDRPGQGADEQFF.

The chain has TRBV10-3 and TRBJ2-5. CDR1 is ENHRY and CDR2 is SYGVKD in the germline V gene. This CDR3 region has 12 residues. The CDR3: CAISESLETQYF.

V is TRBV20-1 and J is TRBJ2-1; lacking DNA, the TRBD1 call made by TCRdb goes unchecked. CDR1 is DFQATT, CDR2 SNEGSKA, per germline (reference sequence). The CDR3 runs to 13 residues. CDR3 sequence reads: CSAVDRAGNEQFF.

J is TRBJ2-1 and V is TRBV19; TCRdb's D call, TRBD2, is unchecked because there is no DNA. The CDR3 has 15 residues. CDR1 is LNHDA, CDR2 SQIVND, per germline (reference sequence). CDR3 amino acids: CASIAGTSGINEQFF.

The CDR3 here is CASREAETQYF. The V call is TRBV28, the J call TRBJ2-5; TCRdb names TRBD2, which stays unverified in the absence of DNA. The CDR3 consists of 11 residues. In germline, CDR1 is MDHEN, CDR2 SYDVKM.

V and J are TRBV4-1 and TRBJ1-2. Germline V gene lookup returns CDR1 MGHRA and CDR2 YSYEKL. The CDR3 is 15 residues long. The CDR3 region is CASSLAVDGSYGYTF.

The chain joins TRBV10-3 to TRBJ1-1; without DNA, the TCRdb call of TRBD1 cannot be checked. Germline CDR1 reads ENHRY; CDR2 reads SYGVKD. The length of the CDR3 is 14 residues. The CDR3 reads CAISPEGQPMEAFF.

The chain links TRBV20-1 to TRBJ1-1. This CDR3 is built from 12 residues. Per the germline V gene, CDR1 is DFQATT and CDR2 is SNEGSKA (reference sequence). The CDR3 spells CSAREIRTEAFF.

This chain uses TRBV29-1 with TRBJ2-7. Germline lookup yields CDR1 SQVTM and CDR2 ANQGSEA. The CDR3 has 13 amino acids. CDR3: CSVSQYSIYEQYF.

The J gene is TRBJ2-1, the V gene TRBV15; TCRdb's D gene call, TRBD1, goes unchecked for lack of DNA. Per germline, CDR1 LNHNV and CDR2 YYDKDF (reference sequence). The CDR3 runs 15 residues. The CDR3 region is CATSRGQGSHNEQFF.